Here is one TCR beta chain with its context. The data derive from a study of shared clonotypes between healthy human individuals. Original methodology: ImmunoSEQ junction-only sequences lacked quality scores, so their filtering differed. Clones were sequenced by immunoSEQ multiplex PCR, and TCRdb holds only the in-frame ones, with some missing. The V and J calls and clone size were taken over from that table, and D and trimming were inferred from the DNA. The sample consists of 600,000 to 700,000 clones, 73% of them appearing once. Germline CDR1 SGHTA, CDR2 FQGNSA. V gave up 5 bases and J gave up 14 bases; unmatched junction bases: 16. The CDR3 runs to 16 residues.

The source material was memory CD4+ T cells sorted from blood. Subset specified: CD45RA-negative fraction. V usage is TRBV7-2 and J usage is TRBJ1-6, with TRBD1 identical over 9 bases. The source is a woman in her 30s in good health. The CDR3, as DNA: TGTGCCAGCAGCCCCGCCGGGACAGGGCCGGGCAGAACCCTCCACTTT. Translated, it gives CASSPAGTGPGRTLHF.